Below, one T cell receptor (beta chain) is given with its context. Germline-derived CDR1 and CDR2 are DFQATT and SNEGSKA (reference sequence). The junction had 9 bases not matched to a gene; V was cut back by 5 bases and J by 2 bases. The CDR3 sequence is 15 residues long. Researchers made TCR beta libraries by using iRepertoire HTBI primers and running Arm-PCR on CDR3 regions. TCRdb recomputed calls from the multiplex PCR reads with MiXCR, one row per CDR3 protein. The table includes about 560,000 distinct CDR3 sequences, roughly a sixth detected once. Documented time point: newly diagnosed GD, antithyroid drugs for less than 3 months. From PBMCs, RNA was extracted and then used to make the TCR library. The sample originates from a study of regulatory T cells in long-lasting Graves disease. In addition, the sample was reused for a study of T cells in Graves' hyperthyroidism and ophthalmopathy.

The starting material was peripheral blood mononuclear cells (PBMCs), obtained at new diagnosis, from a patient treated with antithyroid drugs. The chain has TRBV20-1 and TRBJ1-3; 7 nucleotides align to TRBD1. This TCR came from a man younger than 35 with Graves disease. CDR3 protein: CSASEPDRAGNTIYF. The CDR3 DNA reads TGCAGTGCTTCCGAACCAGACAGGGCTGGAAACACCATATATTTT.